This T cell receptor beta chain was obtained from a study of CD8+CD57+ T cells in acquired aplastic anemia. The V and J ends lost 0 bases and 1 base respectively, with 13 bases between them. Germline assignment: CDR1 SGDLS and CDR2 YYNGEE. The CDR3 is made up of 16 amino acids. Genomic DNA templated the TCR beta VDJ and CDR3 profiling. TCRdb re-derived calls from the reads in MiXCR, one entry per CDR3 protein. The sample includes around 170,000 distinct CDR3 sequences, 55% to 70% of them seen just once. This clonotype was recorded a few times. Sequenced sample: sorted CD4+, CD8+, or CD8+CD57+ T cells (not recorded which) from PBMCs. The chain couples TRBV9 to TRBJ2-5, with a tentative D call TRBD2 (5 bases). The sequence was obtained from a human donor in good health. The CDR3 here is CASSVASRSGQETQYF. The CDR3 region has the DNA TGTGCCAGCAGCGTAGCTAGCCGATCTGGCCAAGAGACCCAGTACTTC.